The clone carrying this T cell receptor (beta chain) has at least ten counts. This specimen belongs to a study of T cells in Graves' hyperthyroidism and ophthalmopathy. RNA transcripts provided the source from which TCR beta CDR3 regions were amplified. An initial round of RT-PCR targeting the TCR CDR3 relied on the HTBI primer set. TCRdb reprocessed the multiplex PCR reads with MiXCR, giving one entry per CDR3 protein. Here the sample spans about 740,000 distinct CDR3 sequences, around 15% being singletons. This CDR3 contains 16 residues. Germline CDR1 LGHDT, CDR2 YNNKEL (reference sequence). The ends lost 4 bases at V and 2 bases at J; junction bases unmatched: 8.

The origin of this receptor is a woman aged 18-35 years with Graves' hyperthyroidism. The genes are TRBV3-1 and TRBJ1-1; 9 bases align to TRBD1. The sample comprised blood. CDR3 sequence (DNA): TGTGCCAGCAGCCTCATTAGGGGACAGGGCAACACTGAAGCTTTCTTT. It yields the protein CASSLIRGQGNTEAFF.